This passage covers 28 T cell receptor beta chains from one sample sequenced in a study of T cells in Graves' hyperthyroidism and ophthalmopathy. RNA transcripts gave rise to amplified TCR beta CDR3 regions. In the first-round RT-PCR of the TCR CDR3, the HTBI primer set was used. MiXCR, run by TCRdb on the multiplex PCR reads, gives a single entry per CDR3 protein. The sample holds roughly 61,000 distinct CDR3 sequences; 53% are singletons and the top ten take about 3.3%. Sequencing used blood. The receptors were gathered from a woman aged 55-70 years with Graves' ophthalmopathy.

The chain has TRBV7-3 and TRBJ2-3, with 7 positions matching TRBD2. The germline gives CDR1 SGHTA, CDR2 FQGTGA. Trimming removed 5 bases from V and 3 bases from J; junction bases left unmatched: 8. This CDR3 is built from 15 residues. The CDR3 here is CASSPRDSGTDTQYF. CDR3 coding DNA: TGTGCCAGCAGCCCCCGAGATAGCGGGACAGATACGCAGTATTTT. The whole variable domain, filled in from reference TRBV7-3 and TRBJ2-3, reads GAGVSQTPSNKVTEKGKYVELRCDPISGHTALYWYRQSLGQGPEFLIYFQGTGAADDSGLPNDRFFAVRPEGSVSTLKIQRTERGDSAVYLCASSPRDSGTDTQYFGPGTRLTVL.

V gene TRBV15 combines with J gene TRBJ1-1, with 8 bases identical to TRBD1. This CDR3 has 16 residues. Germline values: CDR1 LNHNV, CDR2 YYDKDF (reference sequence). The V and J ends lost 5 bases and 3 bases, in that order; junction bases with no gene match: 11. CDR3 region: CATSPGQGARDTEAFF. Here the CDR3 DNA reads TGTGCCACCAGCCCCGGGCAGGGGGCGCGGGACACTGAAGCTTTCTTT.

The table lists this clonotype with many counts. The chain is built from TRBV7-2 and TRBJ1-5; 7 bases match TRBD1. The germline V gene has CDR1 SGHTA and CDR2 FQGNSA. V gave up 5 bases and J gave up 4 bases; unmatched junction bases: 11. The CDR3 spans 16 residues. CDR3 in DNA: TGTGCCAGCAGCGTTCGACAGGGTTGGGGGAATCAGCCCCAGCATTTT. Residues: CASSVRQGWGNQPQHF.

V and J are TRBV2 and TRBJ2-6; D gene ambiguous. Per germline, CDR1 SNHLY and CDR2 FYNNEI. The CDR3 totals 13 residues. Trimming removed 6 bases at V and 1 base at J, with 4 bases between. The CDR3 nucleotides read TGTGCCAGCAGGTCATCTGGGGCCAACGTCCTGACTTTC. As protein: CASRSSGANVLTF.

In this sample, this clonotype turned up many times. The V and J genes are TRBV7-3 and TRBJ2-1, with TRBD1 matching over 9 bases. CDR1 is SGHTA and CDR2 is FQGTGA in the germline V gene. V lost 5 bases, J lost 3 bases, and 5 bases stayed unmatched. This CDR3 region has 15 residues. CDR3: CASSGTGQGYNEQFF. The CDR3 DNA is TGTGCCAGCAGCGGAACGGGACAGGGCTACAATGAGCAGTTCTTC.

This clonotype came up a few times. The V call is TRBV10-2, the J call TRBJ2-7; 7 bases line up with TRBD1. V was clipped by 7 bases and J by 2 bases; unmatched bases: 5. This CDR3 has 13 amino acids. Germline V lookup: CDR1 WSHSY, CDR2 SAAADI. The CDR3 sequence is CASKGQAAYEQYV. The CDR3 DNA reads TGCGCCAGCAAAGGACAGGCGGCCTACGAGCAGTACGTC.

By share, this clonotype counts as medium-sized. J is TRBJ1-4 and V is TRBV20-1; 7 bases map to TRBD1. There are 16 residues in the CDR3. Germline V gives CDR1 DFQATT, CDR2 SNEGSKA (reference sequence). Trimming removed 3 bases from V and 5 bases from J; junction bases left unmatched: 12. This CDR3 is CSARATTGLGNEKLFF. CDR3 coding DNA: TGCAGTGCTAGGGCTACGACAGGGTTGGGGAATGAAAAACTGTTTTTT.

Points on this clonotype: The junction departs from germline at one end; a sequencing error may be responsible. The V and J genes are TRBV7-6 and TRBJ2-5; no clear D gene. This CDR3 contains 15 residues. The germline gives CDR1 SGHVS, CDR2 FNYEAQ. In nucleotides, the CDR3 is TGTGCCAGTAGCTTAAATGCAGGTTTGCTCCAGACCCAGTACTTC. Its protein is CASSLNAGLLQTQYF.

This clonotype was recorded at least ten times. This sequence joins TRBV6-2 or TRBV6-3 and TRBJ1-2, with 7 positions matching TRBD1. The germline gives CDR1 MNHEY, CDR2 SVGEGT. This CDR3 has 14 residues. The trim removed 8 bases at V and 4 bases at J, leaving 10 bases unmatched. This CDR3 reads CASRLLGDSYGYTF. In nucleotides, the CDR3 is TGTGCCAGCCGACTCCTAGGGGACAGCTATGGCTACACCTTC.

This clonotype came up many times. This chain uses TRBV6-2 or TRBV6-3 with TRBJ2-2; TRBD1 agrees at 7 bases. Germline lookup yields CDR1 MNHEY and CDR2 SVGEGT. The V gene end was trimmed by 1 base and the J gene end by 3 bases; junction bases not matched to a gene: 5. The CDR3 extends over 16 amino acids. In nucleotides, the CDR3 is TGTGCCAGCAGTTACTTCCGGGACAGCTACACCGGGGAGCTGTTTTTT. It translates to CASSYFRDSYTGELFF.

Many counts were recorded for this clonotype. V and J are TRBV7-2 and TRBJ2-3; D gene uncertain. The V and J ends lost 1 base and 4 bases respectively, with 3 bases between them. Germline V gene data show CDR1 as SGHTA and CDR2 as FQGNSA. The CDR3 is made up of 12 amino acids. CDR3: CASSLVADTQYF. DNA for the CDR3: TGTGCCAGCAGCTTAGTTGCAGATACGCAGTATTTT.

This chain joins TRBV5-4 and TRBJ2-1; TRBD1 aligns across 8 bases. Germline CDR1 SGHNT, CDR2 YYREEE (reference sequence). The CDR3 sequence is 13 residues long. V shed 3 bases, J shed 10 bases, and the junction held 6 bases outside the gene matches. In DNA form, the CDR3 reads TGTGCCAGCAGCTCGGGACAGGTTGGCGAGCAGTTCTTC. It encodes CASSSGQVGEQFF.

This CDR3 reads CASSKPAGTGAFF. Written as DNA, the CDR3 is TGTGCCAGCAGCAAACCCGCCGGGACAGGGGCTTTCTTT. This chain joins TRBV7-9 and TRBJ1-1, with TRBD1 matching over 9 bases. From germline, CDR1 is SEHNR and CDR2 FQNEAQ (reference sequence). This CDR3 comprises 13 residues. The J segment lost 11 bases and the V segment lost 5 bases, leaving 9 bases of the junction unmatched.

This clonotype is deemed medium-sized. This chain joins TRBV20-1 and TRBJ2-7; possibly TRBD1 or TRBD2 for D (5 bases each). CDR1 DFQATT and CDR2 SNEGSKA come from the germline V gene (reference sequence). The CDR3 contains 12 residues. V shed 0 bases and J shed 2 bases, with 5 bases lying between them. CDR3 amino acids: CSAREGAYEQYF. The CDR3 DNA sequence: TGCAGTGCTAGAGAGGGGGCCTACGAGCAGTACTTC.

This clonotype was seen ten or more times. One end of the junction varies from germline; a read error may be responsible. This sequence joins TRBV7-7 and TRBJ2-5; 11 nucleotides align to TRBD1. CDR1 SSHAT and CDR2 FNYEAQ come from the germline V gene (reference sequence). The CDR3 is 15 residues long. The CDR3 loop reads CASSLGTGGVETQYF. CDR3 sequence (DNA): TGTGCTAGCAGCTTGGGGACAGGGGGAGTGGAGACCCAGTACTTC.

In this sample, this clonotype turned up many times. The CDR3 DNA follows: TGTGCCAGCAGCCAAGTACGCGGGACAGGGAGTGAAAAACTGTTTTTT. As protein: CASSQVRGTGSEKLFF. This rearrangement joins TRBV14 to TRBJ1-4, with 9 nucleotides matching TRBD1. CDR3 size: 16 residues. J gave up 7 bases and V 1 base, and 7 bases lay outside the gene matches. Germline V gene lookup returns CDR1 SGHDN and CDR2 FVKESK. Full variable domain (missing parts from reference TRBV14 and TRBJ1-4): EAGVTQFPSHSVIEKGQTVTLRCDPISGHDNLYWYRRVMGKEIKFLLHFVKESKQDESGMPNNRFLAERTGGTYSTLKVQPAELEDSGVYFCASSQVRGTGSEKLFFGSGTQLSVL.

The sample holds one count of this clonotype. The chain joins TRBV11-2 to TRBJ2-3; 8 nucleotides agree with TRBD2. In germline, CDR1 is SGHAT, CDR2 FQNNGV. The CDR3 is 15 residues long. With V trimmed by 5 bases and J by 0 bases, 4 bases remained unmatched. This CDR3 reads CASSVSGGSTDTQYF. In nucleotides, the CDR3 is TGTGCCAGCAGCGTATCGGGGGGGAGCACAGATACGCAGTATTTT. Based on the CDR3 plus reference TRBV11-2 and TRBJ2-3, the full variable domain is EAGVAQSPRYKIIEKRQSVAFWCNPISGHATLYWYQQILGQGPKLLIQFQNNGVVDDSQLPKDRFSAERLKGVDSTLKIQPAKLEDSAVYLCASSVSGGSTDTQYFGPGTRLTVL.

Of note for this clonotype: The germline gene is not matched at one end of the junction; a read error may be the cause. The chain couples TRBV5-1 to TRBJ2-1; 9 positions agree with TRBD1. The CDR3 is 15 amino acids. The V gene's germline CDR1 is SGHRS and CDR2 YFSETQ. CDR3 sequence reads: CASRHPGQGHSEQLF. The CDR3 DNA follows: TGCGCCAGCAGACATCCGGGACAGGGACACAGTGAGCAGCTCTTC. Looking up the rest from reference TRBV5-1 and TRBJ2-1 gives the full variable domain: KAGVTQTPRYLIKTRGQQVTLSCSPISGHRSVSWYQQTPGQGLQFLFEYFSETQRNKGNFPGRFSGRQFSNSRSEMNVSTLELGDSALYLCASRHPGQGHSEQLFGPGTRLTVL.

The V and J genes are TRBV11-3 and TRBJ1-1, with D unresolved. The ends were cut back, 11 bases at V and 2 bases at J, with 6 bases in the middle. The CDR3 runs 10 residues. The germline V gene has CDR1 SGHNT and CDR2 YENEEA. In DNA, the CDR3 is TGTGCCCGTGCAAACACTGAAGCTTTCTTT. Residues: CARANTEAFF.

This clonotype has ten or more counts. V and J are TRBV5-5 and TRBJ2-3; 10 positions match TRBD1. The CDR3 loop spans 16 amino acids. CDR1 and CDR2 from the germline V gene are SGHKS and YYEKEE (reference sequence). V gave up 4 bases and J gave up 6 bases; unmatched junction bases: 11. The CDR3 DNA follows: TGTGCCAGCAGCCCGGGGACAGGGGTGCTTAAGGATACGCAGTATTTT. Protein: CASSPGTGVLKDTQYF.

This clonotype was observed at least ten times. The rearrangement joins TRBV5-1 to TRBJ2-3; D might be TRBD2 (6 bases). Germline V gives CDR1 SGHRS, CDR2 YFSETQ. The CDR3 sequence is 16 residues long. Trimming shortened V by 1 base and J by 0 bases, and 12 bases separated the two germline ends. The DNA for the CDR3 is TGCGCCAGCAGCTTGCCTAGCGCGAGAAGCACAGATACGCAGTATTTT. As protein: CASSLPSARSTDTQYF.

The rearrangement joins TRBV10-3 to TRBJ2-7, with unresolved D. The germline V and J ends were trimmed by 4 bases and 5 bases, with 12 bases remaining between them. Germline-derived CDR1 and CDR2 are ENHRY and SYGVKD. This CDR3 has 13 residues. Here the CDR3 DNA reads TGTGCCATCAGTGGAGTGGAGAAAGACGAGCAGTACTTC. It is translated as CAISGVEKDEQYF.

In its sample, this clonotype was seen once. This sequence joins TRBV7-8 and TRBJ1-2; D uncertain. V was clipped by 6 bases and J by 7 bases, with 27 bases between them. The CDR3 length is 17 residues. Germline loops: CDR1 SGHVS, CDR2 FQNEAQ. Here the CDR3 DNA reads TGTGCCAGCAGTCCAAGGGAGAGTGGCGGGAGGGCCATTGGCTACACCTTC. Its protein is CASSPRESGGRAIGYTF.

This clonotype appeared many times. CDR3 amino acids: CASSLLQNTEAFF. The DNA for the CDR3 is TGTGCCAGCAGCTTGTTACAGAACACTGAAGCTTTCTTT. The V and J genes are TRBV5-5 and TRBJ1-1; D gene unclear. V was trimmed by 1 base and J by 1 base, leaving 5 bases between them. This CDR3 region has 13 residues. Looked up from germline, CDR1 is SGHKS and CDR2 is YYEKEE (reference sequence).

This clonotype was counted many times. The chain uses TRBV11-1 and TRBJ2-5, with 10 nucleotides matching TRBD1. CDR3 size: 14 residues. The ends lost 5 bases at V and 4 bases at J; junction bases unmatched: 4. Germline lookup yields CDR1 SGHAT and CDR2 FQDESV (reference sequence). The CDR3 DNA sequence: TGTGCCAGCAGCGTGACAGGGGGCTTAGAGACCCAGTACTTC. Translating gives CASSVTGGLETQYF.

At least ten counts were recorded for this clonotype. J is TRBJ2-3 and V is TRBV20-1; the match to TRBD2 covers 14 bases. Trimming at V came to 3 bases and at J to 3 bases, leaving 5 bases not matched to a gene. Germline loops: CDR1 DFQATT, CDR2 SNEGSKA (reference sequence). The CDR3 has 16 residues. The CDR3 protein is CSASAGLAGVTDTQYF. In DNA, the CDR3 is TGCAGTGCTAGCGCGGGACTAGCGGGAGTAACAGATACGCAGTATTTT.

The chain uses TRBV4-1 and TRBJ2-5; 10 nucleotides align to TRBD2. V lost 7 bases, J lost 6 bases, and 8 bases stayed unmatched. This CDR3 contains 14 residues. CDR1 and CDR2 (germline): MGHRA, YSYEKL. The CDR3 bases are TGCGCCAGCATGGGAGCGGGGGGGCGCAAGACCCAGTACTTC. Its protein is CASMGAGGRKTQYF.

With regard to this clonotype: A read error may produce the germline difference seen at one junction end. This rearrangement joins TRBV14 to TRBJ2-7, with 8 positions matching TRBD1. Germline CDR1 is SGHDN and CDR2 is FVKESK. This CDR3 has 16 residues. CDR3 protein: CASGHNPGQETYEQYF. CDR3 sequence (DNA): TGTGCCAGCGGCCATAATCCGGGACAGGAAACCTACGAGCAGTACTTC.